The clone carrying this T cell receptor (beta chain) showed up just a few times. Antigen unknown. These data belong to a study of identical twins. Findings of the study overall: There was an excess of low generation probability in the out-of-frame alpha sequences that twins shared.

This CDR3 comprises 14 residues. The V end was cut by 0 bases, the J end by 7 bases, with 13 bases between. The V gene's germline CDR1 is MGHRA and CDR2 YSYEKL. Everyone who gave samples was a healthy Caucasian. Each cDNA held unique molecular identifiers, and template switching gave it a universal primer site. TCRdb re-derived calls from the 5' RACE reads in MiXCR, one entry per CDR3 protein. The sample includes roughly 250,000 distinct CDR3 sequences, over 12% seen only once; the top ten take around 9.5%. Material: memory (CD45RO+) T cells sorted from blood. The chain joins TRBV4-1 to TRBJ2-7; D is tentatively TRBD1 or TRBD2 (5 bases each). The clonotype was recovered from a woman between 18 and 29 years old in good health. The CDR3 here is CASSQEPGTAEQYF. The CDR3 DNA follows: TGCGCCAGCAGCCAAGAACCTGGGACGGCGGAGCAGTACTTC.